Below, one T cell receptor (beta chain) is given with its context. The sample is drawn from a study of cytomegalovirus exposure and HLA in healthy donors. The PCR made use of 60 Vbeta and 13 Jbeta primers. Sequencing was performed with immunoSEQ multiplex PCR; in TCRdb, only in-frame clones are kept and a portion is missing. The sample records more than 90,000 clones, just under 80% being singletons. CDR3 length: 16 residues. Trimming at V came to 5 bases and at J to 0 bases, leaving 9 bases not matched to a gene. The germline CDR1 and CDR2 sequences are SEHNR and FQNEAQ (reference sequence). The V call is TRBV7-9, the J call TRBJ1-1, with 7 bases identical to TRBD1. This sequence was found in a woman in her thirties or forties in good health and CMV-seropositive. Sequencing input: PBMCs. The DNA of the CDR3 is TGTGCCAGCAGCCCCAGGACAGGCGTAGTGAACACTGAAGCTTTCTTT. Translation gives CASSPRTGVVNTEAFF.